The clone carrying this TCR beta chain was seen a few times. Its specificity is not known. This record comes from a study of vaccination and CD4 T cells after COVID-19. Study-wide points: The median number of SARS-CoV-2-reactive clonotypes increased from about 20 to 38, a change that did not reach significance.

Treatment meaning: roughly nine-day PBMC culture with coronavirus spike peptide pools or control peptides (ViraFEST assay). Trimming left V 5 bases short and J 3 bases short, with 17 bases between. Germline assignment: CDR1 LNHDA and CDR2 SQIVND (reference sequence). The CDR3 is 16 amino acids. An Oncomine TCR Beta short-read assay was used to sequence the DNA from cultured CD4+ T cells. Using its own MiXCR run on the PCR reads, TCRdb lists one record per CDR3 protein. The data contain some 15,000 distinct CDR3 sequences, approximately 53% of them singletons. J is TRBJ1-5 and V is TRBV19, with D possibly matching TRBD1 (5 bases). The sample comprised CD4+ T cells from blood, cultured in vitro. This sequence originates from a human donor who had recovered from COVID-19. The CDR3 DNA follows: TGTGCCAGTAGTTCCACGGGGCAGGGCGTCAATCAGCCCCAGCATTTT. Translating it yields CASSSTGQGVNQPQHF.